This TCR beta chain was obtained from a study of blood T cell repertoires in COVID-19. Sequenced by immunoSEQ multiplex PCR; TCRdb stores in-frame clones only, minus some. The table shows about 270,000 clones, with approximately 90% occurring only once. This CDR3 comprises 13 residues. V was clipped by 1 base and J by 7 bases, with 9 bases between them. CDR1 SGHRS and CDR2 YFSETQ come from the germline V gene. Sequences were obtained from PBMCs or T cells enriched from blood (not recorded which). This chain uses TRBV5-1 with TRBJ2-4; D is unresolved. This clonotype originated in a woman aged 50 to 65 who had recovered from COVID-19. The CDR3 spells CASSLNPGNIQYF. The CDR3 bases are TGCGCCAGCAGCTTGAACCCCGGGAACATTCAGTACTTC.